The 26 T cell receptor beta chains in this list originate from one sample, sequenced in a study of T cell clones after liver transplantation. TCRdb's copy holds only in-frame clones and misses some; the assay was immunoSEQ multiplex PCR. The sample gives 70,000 or so clones, around 92% of which show up once; 0.75% to 1% is in the top ten. The sequenced sample was CD4+ T cells from blood, obtained approximately 26 months after liver transplant. Receptors originate from a human patient who received a liver transplant. Some T cells may be the graft donor's.

This rearrangement joins TRBV30 to TRBJ2-1, with TRBD2 matching 9 bases. V trimming: 3 bases; J trimming: 8 bases; junction bases outside the gene matches: 11. From germline, CDR1 is GTSNPN and CDR2 SVGIG (reference sequence). This CDR3 has 15 amino acids. The CDR3 DNA follows: TGTGCCTGGAGCCGGGGTAGCGGGAGCATCGATGAGCAGTTCTTC. This translates into CAWSRGSGSIDEQFF. Variable domain in full (rest from reference TRBV30 and TRBJ2-1): SQTIHQWPATLVQPVGSPLSLECTVEGTSNPNLYWYRQAAGRGLQLLFYSVGIGQISSEVPQNLSASRPQDRQFILSSKKLLLSDSGFYLCAWSRGSGSIDEQFFGPGTRLTVL.

This clone was picked up one time. The rearrangement uses TRBV30 and TRBJ2-7; D uncertain. The CDR3 runs to 11 residues. Per germline, CDR1 GTSNPN and CDR2 SVGIG (reference sequence). The germline V and J ends were trimmed by 2 bases and 8 bases, with 10 bases remaining between them. The CDR3 loop is CAWSRPEQQYF. CDR3 sequence (DNA): TGTGCCTGGAGTAGGCCTGAACAGCAGTACTTC.

The rearrangement joins TRBV9 to TRBJ2-1, with 7 bases aligning to TRBD2. The CDR3 is made up of 16 amino acids. V lost 0 bases to trimming and J lost 2 bases; unmatched junction nucleotides: 5. CDR1 is SGDLS, CDR2 YYNGEE, per germline. CDR3 loop: CASSVDGRLTYNEQFF. CDR3 coding DNA: TGTGCCAGCAGCGTAGACGGGAGGCTAACCTACAATGAGCAGTTCTTC.

This chain links TRBV5-1 with TRBJ1-1; no definite D call. The CDR3 sequence is 15 residues long. The V end lost 3 bases, the J end lost 1 base, and 13 bases lay between the germline ends. Germline CDR1 and CDR2: SGHRS and YFSETQ. The CDR3 sequence: CASSSRTQANTEAFF. The CDR3 DNA sequence: TGCGCCAGCAGCTCCAGGACCCAGGCGAACACTGAAGCTTTCTTT.

This chain uses TRBV9 with TRBJ2-7; 13 bases line up with TRBD2. Germline assignment: CDR1 SGDLS and CDR2 YYNGEE. With V trimmed by 0 bases and J by 3 bases, 21 bases remained unmatched. The CDR3 is 22 residues long. In DNA, the CDR3 is TGTGCCAGCAGCGTAGATGGTGGGGGGGGACTAGCGGGACGCCCTTTTTTCTACGAGCAGTACTTC. Residues: CASSVDGGGGLAGRPFFYEQYF. Full variable domain (rest looked up from reference TRBV9 and TRBJ2-7): DSGVTQTPKHLITATGQRVTLRCSPRSGDLSVYWYQQSLDQGLQFLIQYYNGEERAKGNILERFSAQQFPDLHSELNLSSLELGDSALYFCASSVDGGGGLAGRPFFYEQYFGPGTRLTVT.

The V and J genes are TRBV7-8 and TRBJ2-6; D is perhaps TRBD1 (6 bases). The germline gives CDR1 SGHVS, CDR2 FQNEAQ. The CDR3 spans 17 residues. V lost 1 base to trimming and J lost 4 bases, with 14 bases between them. The CDR3 nucleotides read TGTGCCAGCAGCTTAGGGGCATCCCAGGGGGGGGCCAACGTCCTGACTTTC. It translates to CASSLGASQGGANVLTF.

This sequence joins TRBV5-4 and TRBJ2-1; a weak D match, TRBD2 (6 bases). Germline assignment: CDR1 SGHNT and CDR2 YYREEE (reference sequence). The CDR3 extends over 15 amino acids. V lost 1 base, J lost 1 base, and 9 bases lay in between. As DNA, the CDR3 is TGTGCCAGCAGCTTGCAAAGCGGGTCCTACAATGAGCAGTTCTTC. This codes for CASSLQSGSYNEQFF.

This clone occurred once. J is TRBJ2-5 and V is TRBV28; 16 bases line up with TRBD2. The DNA end is more similar to TRBJ2-7, so the J call may be wrong. Germline CDR1 is MDHEN and CDR2 is SYDVKM. The CDR3 covers 17 residues. The CDR3 protein is CASSFTLGTSGRDEQYF. CDR3 coding DNA: TGTGCCAGCAGTTTCACTCTAGGGACTAGCGGGAGGGACGAGCAGTACTTC.

The chain employs TRBV25-1 and TRBJ1-1; D is undetermined. The V end was cut by 1 base, the J end by 3 bases, with 6 bases between. CDR1 is MGHDK and CDR2 is SYGVNS in the germline V gene. The CDR3 has 13 residues. The CDR3 DNA is TGTGCCAGCAGTGAATTGAGGTACACTGAAGCTTTCTTT. As protein: CASSELRYTEAFF.

J is TRBJ2-3 and V is TRBV15; D not certain. In germline, CDR1 is LNHNV, CDR2 YYDKDF (reference sequence). Deletions cut 0 bases from V and 6 bases from J, with 7 bases between. This CDR3 is built from 13 residues. In DNA form, the CDR3 reads TGTGCCACCAGCAGAGAAAGGTTGGATACGCAGTATTTT. As protein: CATSRERLDTQYF.

The chain combines TRBV5-6 with TRBJ2-1; D may correspond to TRBD1 or TRBD2 (5 bases each). CDR3 size: 16 residues. V was trimmed by 4 bases and J by 0 bases, leaving 14 bases between them. Germline values: CDR1 SGHDT, CDR2 YYEEEE. The CDR3 bases are TGTGCCAGCAGCCCCCGAGGGGCCGGCTCCTACAATGAGCAGTTCTTC. Protein product: CASSPRGAGSYNEQFF. Based on the CDR3 plus reference TRBV5-6 and TRBJ2-1, the full variable domain is DAGVTQSPTHLIKTRGQQVTLRCSPKSGHDTVSWYQQALGQGPQFIFQYYEEEERQRGNFPDRFSGHQFPNYSSELNVNALLLGDSALYLCASSPRGAGSYNEQFFGPGTRLTVL.

This clone was counted a few times. The CDR3 sequence is CASSLVASGTGVTDTQYF. The DNA for the CDR3 is TGTGCCAGCAGCTTAGTCGCCTCAGGGACAGGGGTCACAGATACGCAGTATTTT. The J gene is TRBJ2-3, the V gene TRBV7-8; 10 bases line up with TRBD1. Germline lookup yields CDR1 SGHVS and CDR2 FQNEAQ. V lost 1 base, J lost 2 bases, and 9 bases stayed unmatched. The CDR3 loop spans 18 amino acids. Full variable domain (missing parts from reference TRBV7-8 and TRBJ2-3): GAGVSQSPRYKVAKRGQDVALRCDPISGHVSLFWYQQALGQGPEFLTYFQNEAQLDKSGLPSDRFFAERPEGSVSTLKIQRTQQEDSAVYLCASSLVASGTGVTDTQYFGPGTRLTVL.

The chain uses TRBV29-1 and TRBJ2-7; 8 positions agree with TRBD2. Germline V gene sequence: CDR1 SQVTM, CDR2 ANQGSEA. CDR3 length equals 14 residues. V dropped 4 bases and J dropped 0; count of bases not matched to a gene: 5. The CDR3 bases are TGCAGCGTTGCGGGGGGGAAAAGCTCCTACGAGCAGTACTTC. It yields the protein CSVAGGKSSYEQYF.

The chain is built from TRBV7-9 and TRBJ2-7; possibly TRBD2 for D (5 bases). CDR1 and CDR2 (germline): SEHNR, FQNEAQ (reference sequence). The CDR3 runs 17 residues. V lost 4 bases, J lost 2 bases, and 21 bases lay in between. The CDR3 spells CASSSPGGAAGAYEQYF. Here the CDR3 DNA reads TGTGCCAGCAGCTCCCCCGGTGGTGCGGCGGGCGCCTACGAGCAGTACTTC.

The chain couples TRBV5-1 to TRBJ2-7; TRBD1 agrees at 7 bases. Per the germline V gene, CDR1 is SGHRS and CDR2 is YFSETQ. V was clipped by 3 bases and J by 5 bases; unmatched bases: 8. This CDR3 is 14 amino acids long. The CDR3 loop reads CASSSNRGTHEQYF. The CDR3 DNA sequence: TGCGCCAGCAGCTCAAACAGGGGAACCCACGAGCAGTACTTC.

The chain recombines TRBV29-1 with TRBJ1-1; 9 nucleotides agree with TRBD1. Germline V gene lookup returns CDR1 SQVTM and CDR2 ANQGSEA. Trimming at V came to 6 bases and at J to 5 bases, leaving 7 bases not matched to a gene. This CDR3 spans 13 amino acids. DNA of the CDR3: TGCAGCGTACCGGGACAGGGTCTAACTGAAGCTTTCTTT. Encoded protein: CSVPGQGLTEAFF.

This sequence joins TRBV6-5 and TRBJ2-2; possible D gene TRBD1, 5 bases. V lost 6 bases to trimming and J lost 3 bases, with 11 bases between them. Germline assignment: CDR1 MNHEY and CDR2 SVGAGI. The length of the CDR3 is 14 residues. CDR3 in amino acids: CASRTVGDTGELFF. The CDR3 DNA sequence: TGTGCCAGCAGGACAGTTGGGGACACCGGGGAGCTGTTTTTT.

The chain links TRBV5-5 to TRBJ2-5; possibly TRBD2 for D (5 bases). Germline-derived CDR1 and CDR2 are SGHKS and YYEKEE (reference sequence). Between the trimmed V and J ends, which lost 1 base and 5 bases, there was a span of 12 bases. The CDR3 spans 14 residues. CDR3 amino acids: CASSLMLAGETQYF. The DNA for the CDR3 is TGTGCCAGCAGCTTGATGCTAGCTGGGGAGACCCAGTACTTC.

This chain uses TRBV6-5 with TRBJ2-6; 7 nucleotides align to TRBD2. The CDR3 totals 15 residues. J gave up 4 bases and V 6 bases, and 6 bases lay outside the gene matches. In germline, CDR1 is MNHEY, CDR2 SVGAGI. CDR3 loop: CASSPGLVGANVLTF. The DNA of the CDR3 is TGTGCCAGCAGCCCTGGACTAGTCGGGGCCAACGTCCTGACTTTC.

The J gene is TRBJ2-2, the V gene TRBV11-2; D tentatively fits TRBD1 or TRBD2 (5 bases each). V dropped 5 bases and J dropped 5 bases, with 15 bases sitting between them. Germline lookup yields CDR1 SGHAT and CDR2 FQNNGV. The CDR3 covers 15 residues. The CDR3 DNA follows: TGTGCCAGCAGCGCCGCCGGGACGTCGACCGGGGAGCTGTTTTTT. This gives the protein CASSAAGTSTGELFF.

This chain joins TRBV14 and TRBJ1-6; 10 positions match TRBD1. The V and J ends lost 4 bases and 7 bases, in that order; junction bases with no gene match: 1. Germline loops: CDR1 SGHDN, CDR2 FVKESK. The CDR3 is made up of 14 amino acids. CDR3 sequence (DNA): TGTGCCAGCAGCCTGGGACAGGGGAATTCACCCCTCCACTTT. Its protein product is CASSLGQGNSPLHF. Filled out from reference TRBV14 and TRBJ1-6, the complete variable domain reads EAGVTQFPSHSVIEKGQTVTLRCDPISGHDNLYWYRRVMGKEIKFLLHFVKESKQDESGMPNNRFLAERTGGTYSTLKVQPAELEDSGVYFCASSLGQGNSPLHFGNGTRLTVT.

The genes are TRBV13 and TRBJ2-1, with a weak D call TRBD2 (6 bases). The V end was cut by 4 bases, the J end by 0 bases, with 19 bases between. This CDR3 contains 18 residues. The germline V gene has CDR1 PRHDT and CDR2 FYEKMQ (reference sequence). CDR3 sequence reads: CASSSRTGTLSSYNEQFF. The DNA of the CDR3 is TGTGCCAGCAGCTCAAGGACCGGGACTCTTAGCTCCTACAATGAGCAGTTCTTC.

The V call is TRBV4-2, the J call TRBJ2-5; 7 bases are a match to TRBD2. CDR3 length equals 16 residues. The V gene's germline CDR1 is LGHNA and CDR2 YNFKEQ. V dropped 0 bases and J dropped 5; count of bases not matched to a gene: 9. The CDR3 region is CASSQDGAGVAETQYF. CDR3 coding DNA: TGTGCCAGCAGCCAAGACGGGGCGGGGGTGGCGGAGACCCAGTACTTC.

This rearrangement joins TRBV15 to TRBJ1-5; D possibly corresponds to TRBD1 (5 bases). This CDR3 is 16 amino acids long. From germline, CDR1 is LNHNV and CDR2 YYDKDF (reference sequence). Deletions cut 1 base from V and 7 bases from J, with 17 bases between. The CDR3 nucleotides read TGTGCCACCAGCAGAGGTGGGGGGGGAGGTTACCAGCCCCAGCATTTT. Protein product: CATSRGGGGGYQPQHF.

The chain uses TRBV28 and TRBJ2-1; D is possibly TRBD2 (7 bases). This CDR3 is 19 amino acids long. V was cut by 1 base and J by 0 bases, with 19 bases left in between. CDR1 and CDR2 from the germline V gene are MDHEN and SYDVKM. The CDR3 loop reads CASSLYWRRGGYSYNEQFF. CDR3 DNA: TGTGCCAGCAGTTTATATTGGCGGAGGGGGGGTTACTCCTACAATGAGCAGTTCTTC.

This chain links TRBV28 with TRBJ2-7; D is uncertain. V was cut by 8 bases and J by 3 bases, with 14 bases left in between. The germline V gene encodes CDR1 MDHEN and CDR2 SYDVKM. CDR3 length: 13 residues. The CDR3 protein is CASRVGSSYEQYF. As DNA, the CDR3 is TGTGCCAGCCGCGTTGGGTCCAGCTACGAGCAGTACTTC.